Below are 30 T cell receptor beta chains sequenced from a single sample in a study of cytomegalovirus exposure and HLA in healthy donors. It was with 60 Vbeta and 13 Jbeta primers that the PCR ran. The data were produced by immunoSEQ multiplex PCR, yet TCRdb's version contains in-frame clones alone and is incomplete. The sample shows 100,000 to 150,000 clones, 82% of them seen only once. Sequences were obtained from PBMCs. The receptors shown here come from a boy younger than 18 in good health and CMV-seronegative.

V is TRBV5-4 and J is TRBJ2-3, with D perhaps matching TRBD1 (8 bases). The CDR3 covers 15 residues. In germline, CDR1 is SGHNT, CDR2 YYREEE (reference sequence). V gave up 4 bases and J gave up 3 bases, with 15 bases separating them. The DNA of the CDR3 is TGTGCCAGCAGCAGGACAGGGAGGGTGACAGATACGCAGTATTTT. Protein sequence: CASSRTGRVTDTQYF.

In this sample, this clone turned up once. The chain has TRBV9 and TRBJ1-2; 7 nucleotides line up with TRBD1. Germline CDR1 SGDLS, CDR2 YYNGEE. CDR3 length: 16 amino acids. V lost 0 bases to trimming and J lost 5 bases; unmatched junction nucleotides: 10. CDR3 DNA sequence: TGTGCCAGCAGCGTAGGGGTACAGGGGATTGGGTATGGCTACACCTTC. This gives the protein CASSVGVQGIGYGYTF.

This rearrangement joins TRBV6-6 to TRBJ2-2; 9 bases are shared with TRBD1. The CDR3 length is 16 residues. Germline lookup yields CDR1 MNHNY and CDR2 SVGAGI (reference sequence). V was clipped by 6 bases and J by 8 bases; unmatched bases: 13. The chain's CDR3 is CASSPTPPDRGGELFF. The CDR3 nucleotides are TGTGCCAGCAGCCCAACTCCTCCGGACAGGGGAGGGGAGCTGTTTTTT.

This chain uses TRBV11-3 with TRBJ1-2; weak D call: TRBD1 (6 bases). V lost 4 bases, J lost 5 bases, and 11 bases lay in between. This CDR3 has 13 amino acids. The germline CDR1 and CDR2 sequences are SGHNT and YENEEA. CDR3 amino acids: CASSSRGWYGYTF. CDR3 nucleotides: TGTGCCAGCAGCTCAAGGGGGTGGTATGGCTACACCTTC.

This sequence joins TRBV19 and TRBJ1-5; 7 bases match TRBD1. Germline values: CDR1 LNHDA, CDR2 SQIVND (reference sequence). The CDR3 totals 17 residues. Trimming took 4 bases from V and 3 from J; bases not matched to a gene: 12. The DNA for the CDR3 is TGTGCCAGTAGTACCACCTTTAACAGGGGTTCCAATCAGCCCCAGCATTTT. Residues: CASSTTFNRGSNQPQHF.

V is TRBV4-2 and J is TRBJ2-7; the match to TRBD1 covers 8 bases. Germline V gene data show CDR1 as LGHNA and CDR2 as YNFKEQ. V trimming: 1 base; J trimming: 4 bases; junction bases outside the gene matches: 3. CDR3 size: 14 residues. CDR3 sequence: CASSQGTGRYEQYF. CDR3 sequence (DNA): TGTGCCAGCAGCCAAGGGACAGGGAGGTACGAGCAGTACTTC.

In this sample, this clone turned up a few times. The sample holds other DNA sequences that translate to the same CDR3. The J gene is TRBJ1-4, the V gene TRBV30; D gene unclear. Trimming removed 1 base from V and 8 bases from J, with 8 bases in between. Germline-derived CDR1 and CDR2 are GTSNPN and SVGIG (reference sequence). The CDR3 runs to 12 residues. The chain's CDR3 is CAWSGGYEKLFF. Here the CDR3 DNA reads TGTGCCTGGAGTGGAGGGTACGAAAAACTGTTTTTT.

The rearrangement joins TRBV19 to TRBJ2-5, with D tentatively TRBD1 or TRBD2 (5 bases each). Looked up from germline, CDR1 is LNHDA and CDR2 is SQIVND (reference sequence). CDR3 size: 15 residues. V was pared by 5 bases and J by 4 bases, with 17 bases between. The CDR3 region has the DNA TGTGCCAGTAGTTTAGGGGAAGGAGGATCAGAGACCCAGTACTTC. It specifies CASSLGEGGSETQYF.

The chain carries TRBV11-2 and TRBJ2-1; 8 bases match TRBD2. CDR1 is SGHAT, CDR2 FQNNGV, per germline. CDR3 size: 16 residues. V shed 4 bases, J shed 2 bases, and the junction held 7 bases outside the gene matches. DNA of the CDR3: TGTGCCAGCAGCTCCTTAGCGGGAAGGCCCTACAATGAGCAGTTCTTC. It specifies CASSSLAGRPYNEQFF.

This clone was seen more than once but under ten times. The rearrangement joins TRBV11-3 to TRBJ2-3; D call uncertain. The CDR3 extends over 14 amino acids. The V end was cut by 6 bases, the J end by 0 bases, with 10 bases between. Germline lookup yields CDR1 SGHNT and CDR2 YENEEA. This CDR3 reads CASRYEASTDTQYF. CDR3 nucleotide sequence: TGTGCCAGCAGATACGAAGCGAGCACAGATACGCAGTATTTT.

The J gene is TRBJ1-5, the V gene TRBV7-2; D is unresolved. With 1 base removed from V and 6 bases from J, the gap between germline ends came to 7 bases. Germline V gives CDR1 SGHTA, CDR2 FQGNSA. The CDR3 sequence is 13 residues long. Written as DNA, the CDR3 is TGTGCCAGCAGCTTAGATGGGAGTCAGCCCCAGCATTTT. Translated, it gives CASSLDGSQPQHF.

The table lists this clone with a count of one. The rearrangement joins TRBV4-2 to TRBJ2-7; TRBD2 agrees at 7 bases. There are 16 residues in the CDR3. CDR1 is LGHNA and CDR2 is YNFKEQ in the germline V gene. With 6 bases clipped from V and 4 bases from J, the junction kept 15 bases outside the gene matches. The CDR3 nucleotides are TGTGCCAGCAGTCCTAAAATCGCGAGGGAGGGGTACGAGCAGTACTTC. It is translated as CASSPKIAREGYEQYF.

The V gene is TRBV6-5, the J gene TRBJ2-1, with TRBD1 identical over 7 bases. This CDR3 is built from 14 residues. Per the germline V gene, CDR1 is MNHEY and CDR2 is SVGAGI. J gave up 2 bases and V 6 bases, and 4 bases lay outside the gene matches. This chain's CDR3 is CASRTQGAYNEQFF. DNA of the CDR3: TGTGCCAGCAGGACTCAGGGGGCCTACAATGAGCAGTTCTTC.

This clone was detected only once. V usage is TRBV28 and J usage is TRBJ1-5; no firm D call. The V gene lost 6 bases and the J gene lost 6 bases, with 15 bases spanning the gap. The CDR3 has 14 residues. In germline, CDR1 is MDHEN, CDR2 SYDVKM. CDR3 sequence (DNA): TGTGCCAGCAGCCTCCAACCTTCTACTCAGCCCCAGCATTTT. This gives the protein CASSLQPSTQPQHF. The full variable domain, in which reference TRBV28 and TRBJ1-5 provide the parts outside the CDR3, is DVKVTQSSRYLVKRTGEKVFLECVQDMDHENMFWYRQDPGLGLRLIYFSYDVKMKEKGDIPEGYSVSREKKERFSLILESASTNQTSMYLCASSLQPSTQPQHFGDGTRLSIL.

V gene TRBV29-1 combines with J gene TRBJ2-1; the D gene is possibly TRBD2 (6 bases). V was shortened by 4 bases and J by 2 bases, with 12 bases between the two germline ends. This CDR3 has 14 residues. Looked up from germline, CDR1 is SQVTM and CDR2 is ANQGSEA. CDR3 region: CSVGYGGPYNEQFF. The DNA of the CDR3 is TGCAGCGTTGGCTACGGGGGACCCTACAATGAGCAGTTCTTC.

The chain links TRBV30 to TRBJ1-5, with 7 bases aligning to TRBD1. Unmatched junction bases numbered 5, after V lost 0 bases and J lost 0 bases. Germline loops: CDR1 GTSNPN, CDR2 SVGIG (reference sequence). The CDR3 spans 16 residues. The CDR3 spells CAWSVRQGSSNQPQHF. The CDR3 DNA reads TGTGCCTGGAGTGTACGACAGGGCAGTAGCAATCAGCCCCAGCATTTT.

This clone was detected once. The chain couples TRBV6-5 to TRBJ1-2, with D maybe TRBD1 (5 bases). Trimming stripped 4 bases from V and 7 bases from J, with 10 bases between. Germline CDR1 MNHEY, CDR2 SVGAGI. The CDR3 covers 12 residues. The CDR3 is CASSWRGGGYTF. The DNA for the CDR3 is TGTGCCAGCAGTTGGAGGGGAGGTGGCTACACCTTC.

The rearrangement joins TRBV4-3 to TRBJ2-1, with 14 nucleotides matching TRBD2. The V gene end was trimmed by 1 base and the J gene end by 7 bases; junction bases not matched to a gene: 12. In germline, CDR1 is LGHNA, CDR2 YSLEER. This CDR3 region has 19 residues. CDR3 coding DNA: TGCGCCAGCAGCCAAGGTTGGGGAACCGGGACTAGCGGGAGTAATGAGCAGTTCTTC. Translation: CASSQGWGTGTSGSNEQFF.

The CDR3 region has the DNA TGTGCCAGCAGCTTAAGGGGAACAACAGGGTCTGGGGCCAACGTCCTGACTTTC. Its translation: CASSLRGTTGSGANVLTF. The rearrangement joins TRBV7-3 to TRBJ2-6; possibly TRBD1 for D (6 bases). This CDR3 is 18 amino acids long. CDR1 and CDR2 from the germline V gene are SGHTA and FQGTGA. Trimming cost V 1 base and J 1 base, with 14 bases left between them.

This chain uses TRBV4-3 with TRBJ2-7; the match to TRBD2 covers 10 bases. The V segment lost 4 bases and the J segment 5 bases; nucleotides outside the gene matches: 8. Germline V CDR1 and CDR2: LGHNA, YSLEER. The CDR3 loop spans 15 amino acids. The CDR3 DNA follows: TGCGCCAGCAGCCCCAAACCTAGCGGGGGTCACGAGCAGTACTTC. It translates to CASSPKPSGGHEQYF.

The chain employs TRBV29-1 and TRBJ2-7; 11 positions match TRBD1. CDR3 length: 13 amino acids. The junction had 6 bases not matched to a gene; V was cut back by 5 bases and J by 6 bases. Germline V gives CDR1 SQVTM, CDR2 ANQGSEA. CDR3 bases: TGCAGCGTTCTCCGGGACAGGGGGGTCGAGCAGTACTTC. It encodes CSVLRDRGVEQYF.

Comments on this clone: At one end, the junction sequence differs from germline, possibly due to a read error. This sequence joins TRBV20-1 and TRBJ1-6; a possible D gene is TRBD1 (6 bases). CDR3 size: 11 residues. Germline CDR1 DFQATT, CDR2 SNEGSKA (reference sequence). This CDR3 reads CSARDGTLVRF. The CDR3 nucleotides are TGCAGTGCTAGAGATGGGACATTGGTTCGGTTC.

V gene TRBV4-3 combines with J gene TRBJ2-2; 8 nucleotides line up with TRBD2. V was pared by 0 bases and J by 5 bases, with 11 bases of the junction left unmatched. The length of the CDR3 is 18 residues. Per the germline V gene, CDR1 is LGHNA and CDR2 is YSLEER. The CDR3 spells CASSQDPSGRWETGELFF. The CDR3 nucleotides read TGCGCCAGCAGCCAAGATCCCAGCGGGAGATGGGAGACCGGGGAGCTGTTTTTT.

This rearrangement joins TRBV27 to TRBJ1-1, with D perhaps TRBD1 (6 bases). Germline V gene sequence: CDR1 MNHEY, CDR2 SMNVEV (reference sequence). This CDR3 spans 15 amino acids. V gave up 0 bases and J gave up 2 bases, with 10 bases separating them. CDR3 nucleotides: TGTGCCAGCAGTTTATCGCGACAGGCTAACACTGAAGCTTTCTTT. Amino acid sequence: CASSLSRQANTEAFF.

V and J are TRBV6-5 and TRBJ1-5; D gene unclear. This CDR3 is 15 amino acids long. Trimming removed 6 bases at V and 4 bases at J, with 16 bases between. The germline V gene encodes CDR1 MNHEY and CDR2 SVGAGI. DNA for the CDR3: TGTGCCAGCAGCCCTACCCTTAATTGGAATCAGCCCCAGCATTTT. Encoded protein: CASSPTLNWNQPQHF.

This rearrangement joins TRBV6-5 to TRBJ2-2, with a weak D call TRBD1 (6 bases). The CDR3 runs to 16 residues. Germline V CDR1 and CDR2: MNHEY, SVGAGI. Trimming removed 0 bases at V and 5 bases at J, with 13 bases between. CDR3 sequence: CASSYSSGVDTGELFF. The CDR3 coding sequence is TGTGCCAGCAGTTACTCTTCAGGGGTGGATACCGGGGAGCTGTTTTTT.

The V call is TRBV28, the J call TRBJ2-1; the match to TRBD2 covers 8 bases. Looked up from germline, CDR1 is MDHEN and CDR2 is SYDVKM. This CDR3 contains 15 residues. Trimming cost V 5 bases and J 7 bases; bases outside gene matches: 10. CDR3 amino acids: CASSPSGPAINEQFF. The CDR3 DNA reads TGTGCCAGCAGTCCTAGCGGGCCCGCGATTAATGAGCAGTTCTTC.

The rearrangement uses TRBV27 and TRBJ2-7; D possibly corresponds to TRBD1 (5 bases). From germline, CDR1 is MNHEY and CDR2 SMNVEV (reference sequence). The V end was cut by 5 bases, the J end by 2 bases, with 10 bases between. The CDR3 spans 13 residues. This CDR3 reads CASSVDRAYEQYF. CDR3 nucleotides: TGTGCCAGCAGTGTCGACAGAGCCTACGAGCAGTACTTC.

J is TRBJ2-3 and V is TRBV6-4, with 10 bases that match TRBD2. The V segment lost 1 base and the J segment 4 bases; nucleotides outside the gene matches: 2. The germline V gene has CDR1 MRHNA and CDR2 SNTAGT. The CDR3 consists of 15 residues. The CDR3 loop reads CASSDLAGGSDTQYF. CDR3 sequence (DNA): TGTGCCAGCAGTGACTTAGCGGGAGGATCAGATACGCAGTATTTT.

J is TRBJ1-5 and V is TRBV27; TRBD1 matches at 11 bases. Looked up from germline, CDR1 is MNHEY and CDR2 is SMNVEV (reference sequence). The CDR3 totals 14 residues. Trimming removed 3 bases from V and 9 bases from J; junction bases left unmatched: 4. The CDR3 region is CASSLGQGVGPQHF. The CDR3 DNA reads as TGTGCCAGCAGTTTGGGACAGGGGGTCGGGCCCCAGCATTTT.